The T cell receptor beta chain described here comes from a study of T-cell memory formation after mild COVID-19. Across the study: TCR clusters were mostly confined to one donor each. Notes on the study in general: Contracting CD4+ clones were located mainly in CM and EM, and CD8+ clones in EMRA.

As to this clonotype: Antigen specificity is unknown.

Germline V CDR1 and CDR2: SNHLY, FYNNEI. J lost 5 bases, V lost 6 bases, and 6 bases had no gene match. This CDR3 region has 14 residues. Sample barcodes and UMIs were carried by the TCR alpha and TCR beta cDNA libraries that 5'RACE generated with constant-segment primers. Via MiXCR, TCRdb re-called the 5' RACE reads, giving one row per CDR3 protein. Of roughly 40,000 distinct CDR3 sequences listed, less than 7.5% are singletons. Sequencing was done on a sample of PBMCs or a T cell subset sorted from them (not recorded which). V usage is TRBV2 and J usage is TRBJ1-5; 8 bases match TRBD1. The receptor was derived from a man aged 18 to 29 who had mild COVID-19 (a few samples of this study predate the infection). Cell type and time point are not known. This CDR3 reads CASRYGQGDQPQHF. In nucleotides, the CDR3 is TGTGCCAGCAGATACGGACAGGGAGATCAGCCCCAGCATTTT. The whole variable domain, remainder taken from reference TRBV2 and TRBJ1-5, is EPEVTQTPSHQVTQMGQEVILRCVPISNHLYFYWYRQILGQKVEFLVSFYNNEISEKSEIFDDQFSVERPDGSNFTLKIRSTKLEDSAMYFCASRYGQGDQPQHFGDGTRLSIL.